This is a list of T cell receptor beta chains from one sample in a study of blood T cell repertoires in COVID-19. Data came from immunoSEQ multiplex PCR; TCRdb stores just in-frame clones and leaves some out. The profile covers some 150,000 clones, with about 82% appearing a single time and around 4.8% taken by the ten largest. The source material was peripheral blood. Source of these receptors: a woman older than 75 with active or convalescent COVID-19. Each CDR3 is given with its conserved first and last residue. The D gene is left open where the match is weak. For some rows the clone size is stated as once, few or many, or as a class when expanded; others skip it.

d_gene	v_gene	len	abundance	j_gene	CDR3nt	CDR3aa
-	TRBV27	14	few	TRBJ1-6	TGTGCCAGCAGTCTACAGGGCGTGAATTCACCCCTCCACTTT	CASSLQGVNSPLHF
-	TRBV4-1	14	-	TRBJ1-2	TGCGCCAGCAGCTTCGGGACTGAACTATCCGGCTACACCTTC	CASSFGTELSGYTF
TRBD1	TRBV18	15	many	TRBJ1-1	TGTGCCAGCTCACCGATGGGACAGGGGGCCTCTGAAGCTTTCTTT	CASSPMGQGASEAFF
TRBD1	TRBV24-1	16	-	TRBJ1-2	TGTGCCACCAGTGATTTCCGGGACAGCAGCTATGAGTGCTACACCTTC	CATSDFRDSSYECYTF
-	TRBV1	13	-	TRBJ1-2	TGCACCAGCCGCGGACAGGGGGGCTATGGCTACACCTTC	CTSRGQGGYGYTF
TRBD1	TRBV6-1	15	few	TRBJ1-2	TGTGCCAGCAGTGAAGGGACAGGGGGACTCTATGGCTACACCTTC	CASSEGTGGLYGYTF
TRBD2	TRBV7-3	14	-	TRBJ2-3	TGTGCCAGCAGCAAGGGACTAAATAGCGATACGCAGTATTTT	CASSKGLNSDTQYF
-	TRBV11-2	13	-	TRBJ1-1	TGTGCCAGCAGCTCCCCGACAGGAGCAGAAGCTTTCTTT	CASSSPTGAEAFF
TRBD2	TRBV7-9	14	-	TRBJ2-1	TGTGCCAGCAGTCCTAGCGGGGGAGTGGCTGAGCAGTTCTTC	CASSPSGGVAEQFF
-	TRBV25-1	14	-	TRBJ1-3	TGTGCCAGCAGTGAAGTTTTAGCCCGGGGCACCATATATTTT	CASSEVLARGTIYF
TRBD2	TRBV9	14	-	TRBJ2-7	TGTGCCAGCAGCGTAGTCACTAGCGGGGGCGAGCAGTACTTC	CASSVVTSGGEQYF
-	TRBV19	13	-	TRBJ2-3	TGTGCCAGTAGTATTCCGGGGACAGATACGCAGTATTTT	CASSIPGTDTQYF
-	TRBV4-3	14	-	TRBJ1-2	TGCGCCAGCAGCCAACGGACAGCTCTATCTGGCTACACCTTC	CASSQRTALSGYTF
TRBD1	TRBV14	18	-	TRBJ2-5	TGTGCCAGCAGCCAACCCGGACAGGGCGGAGCAAGTCGAGAGACCCAGTACTTC	CASSQPGQGGASRETQYF
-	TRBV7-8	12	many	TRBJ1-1	TGTGCCAGCAGCCCCGCGGGCACTGAAGCTTTCTTT	CASSPAGTEAFF
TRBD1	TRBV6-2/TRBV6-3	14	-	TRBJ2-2	TGTGCCAGCAGTGCTCAGGGGGTAGCCGGGGAGCTGTTTTTT	CASSAQGVAGELFF
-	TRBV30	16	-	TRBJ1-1	TGTGCCTGGAGTGCCGGGGGGTCGCGTGGTCCCACTGAAGCTTTCTTT	CAWSAGGSRGPTEAFF
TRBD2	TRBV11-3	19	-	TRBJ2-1	TGTGCCAGCAGCTTAGATTCACTGAAGCGGGGGCGTTCCTACAATGAGCAGTTCTTC	CASSLDSLKRGRSYNEQFF
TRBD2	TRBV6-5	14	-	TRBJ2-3	TGTGCCAGCAGGCGGGGGGAAAGCACAGATACGCAGTATTTT	CASRRGESTDTQYF
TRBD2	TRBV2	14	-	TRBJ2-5	TGTGCCAGCAGTGATCGAGCGGGGTGGGAGACCCAGTACTTC	CASSDRAGWETQYF
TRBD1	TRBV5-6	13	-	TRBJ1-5	TGTGCCAGCAGCAATCAGGGGGGAGGAGCCCAGCATTTT	CASSNQGGGAQHF
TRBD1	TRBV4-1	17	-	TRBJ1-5	TGCGCCAGCAGCCATCTGAAAACCAGGGGGCGCCAACAGCCCCAGCATTTT	CASSHLKTRGRQQPQHF
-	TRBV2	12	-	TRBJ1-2	TGTGCCAGCAGTGAACAGGGGTATGGCTACACCTTC	CASSEQGYGYTF
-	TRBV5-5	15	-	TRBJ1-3	TGTGCCAGCAGCTCAGGCCCTAACTCTGGAAACACCATATATTTT	CASSSGPNSGNTIYF
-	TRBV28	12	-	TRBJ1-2	TGTGCCAGCGACACCGGTCCGGAAGGCTACACCTTC	CASDTGPEGYTF
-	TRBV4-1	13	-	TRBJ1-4	TGCGCCAGCAGGAAAGGGGGTTGGGAAAAACTGTTTTTT	CASRKGGWEKLFF
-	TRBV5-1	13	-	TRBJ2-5	TGCGCCAGCAGCTTGTCAGATCAAGAGACCCAGTACTTC	CASSLSDQETQYF
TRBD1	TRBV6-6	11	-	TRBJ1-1	TGTGCCAGTCAGGGGGGCACTGAAGCTTTCTTT	CASQGGTEAFF
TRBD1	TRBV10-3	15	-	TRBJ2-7	TGTGCCATCAGTGAGAGAGGACAGGGTTCCTACGAGCAGTACTTC	CAISERGQGSYEQYF
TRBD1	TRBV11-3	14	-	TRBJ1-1	TGTGCCAGCAGCACAGGGGACCCGAACACTGAAGCTTTCTTT	CASSTGDPNTEAFF
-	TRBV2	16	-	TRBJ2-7	TGTGCCAGCAGTGATTGGCAGAGCCAAGGTGGGGCGGAGCAGTACTTC	CASSDWQSQGGAEQYF
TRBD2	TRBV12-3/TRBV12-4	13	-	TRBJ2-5	TGTGCCAGCAGCCGGGGGGGTGGGGAGACCCAGTACTTC	CASSRGGGETQYF
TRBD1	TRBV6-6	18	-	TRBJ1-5	TGTGCCAGCAGTCGCCGACAGGGAAGCAGTCTAAGCAATCAGCCCCAGCATTTT	CASSRRQGSSLSNQPQHF
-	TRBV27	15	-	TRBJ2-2	TGTGCCACCCGGACTCGCCCCCTCGAGACCGGGGAGCTGTTTTTT	CATRTRPLETGELFF
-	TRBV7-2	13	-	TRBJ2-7	TGTGCCAGCAGCCTGGGAGGTGGCAACGAGCAGTACTTC	CASSLGGGNEQYF
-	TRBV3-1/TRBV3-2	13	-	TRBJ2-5	TGTGCCACAAAAGTCCACTACCAAGAGACCCAGTACTTC	CATKVHYQETQYF
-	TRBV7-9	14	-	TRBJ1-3	TGTGCCAGCAGCTTAGCGGCAGCTGGAAACACCATATATTTT	CASSLAAAGNTIYF
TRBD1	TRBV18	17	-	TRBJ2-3	TGTGCCAGCTCACTACTCAGACAGGGGGATACGACAGATACGCAGTATTTT	CASSLLRQGDTTDTQYF
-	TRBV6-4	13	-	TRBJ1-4	TGTGCCAGCAGTGCAGGGGAAGGCGAAAAACTGTTTTTT	CASSAGEGEKLFF
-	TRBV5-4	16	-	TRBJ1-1	TGTGCCAGCAGCCCTGAGGGGGTACAGTCGAACACTGAAGCTTTCTTT	CASSPEGVQSNTEAFF
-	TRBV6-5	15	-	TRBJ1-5	TGTGCCAGCAGAAGGACAGCAGATAGCAATCAGCCCCAGCATTTT	CASRRTADSNQPQHF
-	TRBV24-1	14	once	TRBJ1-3	TGTGCCACCAGTGACCGGAGATCTGGAAACACCATATATTTT	CATSDRRSGNTIYF
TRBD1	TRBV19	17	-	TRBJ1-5	TGTGCCAGTAGCCCCCCTACAGGGGGCTTCTTTAATCAGCCCCAGCATTTT	CASSPPTGGFFNQPQHF
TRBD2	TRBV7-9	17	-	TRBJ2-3	TGTGCCAGCAGCTGGACTGGGACTAGCGGGGGTACAGATACGCAGTATTTT	CASSWTGTSGGTDTQYF
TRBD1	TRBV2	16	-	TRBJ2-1	TGTGCCAGCAGCGAGCCGGGACAGGGGTATTACAATGAGCAGTTCTTC	CASSEPGQGYYNEQFF
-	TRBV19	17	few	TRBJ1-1	TGTGCCAGTACTAAATTACTTAGGGGACACTTGAACACTGAAGCTTTCTTT	CASTKLLRGHLNTEAFF
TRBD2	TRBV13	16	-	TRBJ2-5	TGTGCCAGCAGCTTAGGCCTAGCGGGGGGGCCGGAGACCCAGTACTTC	CASSLGLAGGPETQYF
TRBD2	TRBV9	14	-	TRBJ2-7	TGTGCCAGCAGCGTGGGGACTAGCGGGTACGAGCAGTACTTC	CASSVGTSGYEQYF
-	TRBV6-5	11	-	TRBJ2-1	TGTGCCAGCAGGAGATACAATGAGCAGTTCTTC	CASRRYNEQFF